This TCR beta chain stems from a study of shared clonotypes between healthy human individuals. A few counts support this clone. The assay was immunoSEQ multiplex PCR, and TCRdb's table has in-frame clones only and misses some. The sample contains approximately 500,000 clones, about four fifths of which appear only once. Caucasian adults residing in Nashville, Tennessee made up all the donors. The CDR3 totals 13 residues. Germline values: CDR1 MNHEY, CDR2 SMNVEV (reference sequence). Trimming removed 1 base from V and 4 bases from J, with 5 bases in between. Sequencing was carried out using PBMCs. The chain has TRBV27 and TRBJ2-1; no definite D call. The receptor was derived from a woman between 35 and 50 years old in good health. Some clones in this sample may be carry-over from other donors' samples. As DNA, the CDR3 is TGTGCCAGCAGTTTATTGCGGTACAATGAGCAGTTCTTC. The encoded protein is CASSLLRYNEQFF.